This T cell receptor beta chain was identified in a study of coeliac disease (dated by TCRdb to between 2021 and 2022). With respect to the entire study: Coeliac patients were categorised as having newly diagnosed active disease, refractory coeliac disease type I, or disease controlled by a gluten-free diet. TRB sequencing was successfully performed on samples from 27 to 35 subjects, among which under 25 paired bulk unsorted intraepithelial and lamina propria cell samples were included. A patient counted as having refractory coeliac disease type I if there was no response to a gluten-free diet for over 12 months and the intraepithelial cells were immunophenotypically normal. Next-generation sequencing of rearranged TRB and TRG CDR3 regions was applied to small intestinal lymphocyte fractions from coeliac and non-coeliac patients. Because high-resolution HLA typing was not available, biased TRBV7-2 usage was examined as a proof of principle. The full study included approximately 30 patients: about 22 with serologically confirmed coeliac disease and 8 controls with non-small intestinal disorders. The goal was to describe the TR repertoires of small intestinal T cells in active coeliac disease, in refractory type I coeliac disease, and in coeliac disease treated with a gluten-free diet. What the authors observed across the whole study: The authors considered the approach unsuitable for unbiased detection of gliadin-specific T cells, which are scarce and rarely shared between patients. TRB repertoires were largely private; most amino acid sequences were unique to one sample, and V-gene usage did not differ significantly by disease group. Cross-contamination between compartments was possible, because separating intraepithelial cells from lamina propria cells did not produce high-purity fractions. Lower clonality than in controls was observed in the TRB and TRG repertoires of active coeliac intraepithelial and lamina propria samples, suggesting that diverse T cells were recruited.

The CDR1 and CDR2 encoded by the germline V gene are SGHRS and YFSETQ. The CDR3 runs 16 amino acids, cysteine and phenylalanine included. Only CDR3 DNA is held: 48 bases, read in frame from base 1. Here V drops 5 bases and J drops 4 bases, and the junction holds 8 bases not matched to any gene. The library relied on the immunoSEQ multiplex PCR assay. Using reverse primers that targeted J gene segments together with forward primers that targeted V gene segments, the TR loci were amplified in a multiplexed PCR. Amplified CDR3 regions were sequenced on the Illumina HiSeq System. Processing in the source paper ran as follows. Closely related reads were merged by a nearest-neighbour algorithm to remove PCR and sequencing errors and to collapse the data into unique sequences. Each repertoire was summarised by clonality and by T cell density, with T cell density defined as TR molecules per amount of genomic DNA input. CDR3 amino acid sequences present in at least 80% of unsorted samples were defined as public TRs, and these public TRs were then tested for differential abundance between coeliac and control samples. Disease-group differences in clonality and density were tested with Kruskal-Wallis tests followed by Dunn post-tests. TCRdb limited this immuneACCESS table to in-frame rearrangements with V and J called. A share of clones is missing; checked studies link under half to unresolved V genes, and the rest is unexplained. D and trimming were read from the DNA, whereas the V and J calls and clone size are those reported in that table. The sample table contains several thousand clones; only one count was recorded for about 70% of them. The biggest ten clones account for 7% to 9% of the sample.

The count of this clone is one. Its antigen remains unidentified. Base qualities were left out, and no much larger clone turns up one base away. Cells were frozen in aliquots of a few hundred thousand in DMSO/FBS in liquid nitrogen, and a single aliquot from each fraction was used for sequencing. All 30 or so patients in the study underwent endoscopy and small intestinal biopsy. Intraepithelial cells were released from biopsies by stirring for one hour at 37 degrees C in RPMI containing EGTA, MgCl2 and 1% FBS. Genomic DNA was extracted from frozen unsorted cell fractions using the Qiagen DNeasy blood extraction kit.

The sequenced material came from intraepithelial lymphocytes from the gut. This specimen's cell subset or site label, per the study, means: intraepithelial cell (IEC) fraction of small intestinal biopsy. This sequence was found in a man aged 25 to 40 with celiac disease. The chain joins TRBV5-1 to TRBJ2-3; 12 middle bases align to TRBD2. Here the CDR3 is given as CASSPGLAGGPDTQYF. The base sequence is TGCGCCAGCAGTCCGGGCCTAGCGGGGGGGCCAGATACGCAGTATTTT.